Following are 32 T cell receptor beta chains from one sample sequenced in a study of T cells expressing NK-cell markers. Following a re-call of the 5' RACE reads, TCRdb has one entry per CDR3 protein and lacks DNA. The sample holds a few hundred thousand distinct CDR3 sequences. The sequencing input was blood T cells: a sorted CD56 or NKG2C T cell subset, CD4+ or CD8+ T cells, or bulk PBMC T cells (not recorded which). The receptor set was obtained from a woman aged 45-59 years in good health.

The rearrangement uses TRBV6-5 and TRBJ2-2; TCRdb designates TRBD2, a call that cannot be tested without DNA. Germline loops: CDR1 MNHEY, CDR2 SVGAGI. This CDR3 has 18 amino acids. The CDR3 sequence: CASSSRLAGGGSTGELFF.

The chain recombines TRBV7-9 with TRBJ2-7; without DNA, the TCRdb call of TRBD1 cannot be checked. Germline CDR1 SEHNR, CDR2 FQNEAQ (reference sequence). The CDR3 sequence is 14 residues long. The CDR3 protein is CASSYGTGIYEQYF.

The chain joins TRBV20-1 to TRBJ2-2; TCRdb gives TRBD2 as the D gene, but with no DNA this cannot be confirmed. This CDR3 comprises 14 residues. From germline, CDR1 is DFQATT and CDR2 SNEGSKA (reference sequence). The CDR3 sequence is CSASMGRGTGELFF.

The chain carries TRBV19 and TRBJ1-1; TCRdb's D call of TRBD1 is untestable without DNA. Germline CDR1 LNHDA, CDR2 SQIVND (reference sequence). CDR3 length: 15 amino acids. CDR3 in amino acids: CASSIPTGAVTEAFF.

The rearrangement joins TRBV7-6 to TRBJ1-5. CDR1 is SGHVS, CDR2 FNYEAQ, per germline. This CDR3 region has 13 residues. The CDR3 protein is CASAKRGNQPQHF. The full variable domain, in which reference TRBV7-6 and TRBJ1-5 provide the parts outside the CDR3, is GAGVSQSPRYKVTKRGQDVALRCDPISGHVSLYWYRQALGQGPEFLTYFNYEAQQDKSGLPNDRFSAERPEGSISTLTIQRTEQRDSAMYRCASAKRGNQPQHFGDGTRLSIL.

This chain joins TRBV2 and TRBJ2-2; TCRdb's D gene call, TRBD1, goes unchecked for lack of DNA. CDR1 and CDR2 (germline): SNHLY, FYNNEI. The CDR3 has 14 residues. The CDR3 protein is CASSDPDGAGELFF.

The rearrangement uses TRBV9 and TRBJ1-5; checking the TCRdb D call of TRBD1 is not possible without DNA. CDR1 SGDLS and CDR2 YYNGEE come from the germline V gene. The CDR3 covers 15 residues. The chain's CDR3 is CASSLGGESYQPQHF.

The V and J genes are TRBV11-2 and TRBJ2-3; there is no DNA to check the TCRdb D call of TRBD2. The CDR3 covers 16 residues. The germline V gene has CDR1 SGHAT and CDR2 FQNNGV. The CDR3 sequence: CASSPRETSSTDTQYF.

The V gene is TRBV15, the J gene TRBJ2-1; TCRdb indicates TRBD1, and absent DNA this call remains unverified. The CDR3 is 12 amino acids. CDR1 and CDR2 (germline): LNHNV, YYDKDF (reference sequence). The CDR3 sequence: CATSSPAREQFF.

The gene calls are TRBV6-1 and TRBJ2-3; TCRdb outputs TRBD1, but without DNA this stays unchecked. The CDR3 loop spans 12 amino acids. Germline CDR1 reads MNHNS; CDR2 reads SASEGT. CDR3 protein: CAGGEGTDTQYF.

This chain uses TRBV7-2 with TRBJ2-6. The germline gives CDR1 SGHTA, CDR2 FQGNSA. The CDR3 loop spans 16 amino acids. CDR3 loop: CASSLRRTSGANVLTF. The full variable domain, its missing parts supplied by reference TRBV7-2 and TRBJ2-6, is GAGVSQSPSNKVTEKGKDVELRCDPISGHTALYWYRQSLGQGLEFLIYFQGNSAPDKSGLPSDRFSAERTGGSVSTLTIQRTQQEDSAVYLCASSLRRTSGANVLTFGAGSRLTVL.

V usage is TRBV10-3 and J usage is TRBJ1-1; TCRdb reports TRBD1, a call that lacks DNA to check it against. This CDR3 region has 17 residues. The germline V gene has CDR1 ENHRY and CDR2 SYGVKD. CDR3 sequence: CAISEPGVRQANTEAFF.

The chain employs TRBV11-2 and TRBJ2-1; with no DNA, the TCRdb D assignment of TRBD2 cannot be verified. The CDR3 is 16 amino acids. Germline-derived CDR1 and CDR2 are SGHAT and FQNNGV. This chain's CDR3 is CASSSFWGRATNEQFF. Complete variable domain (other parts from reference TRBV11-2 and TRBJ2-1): EAGVAQSPRYKIIEKRQSVAFWCNPISGHATLYWYQQILGQGPKLLIQFQNNGVVDDSQLPKDRFSAERLKGVDSTLKIQPAKLEDSAVYLCASSSFWGRATNEQFFGPGTRLTVL.

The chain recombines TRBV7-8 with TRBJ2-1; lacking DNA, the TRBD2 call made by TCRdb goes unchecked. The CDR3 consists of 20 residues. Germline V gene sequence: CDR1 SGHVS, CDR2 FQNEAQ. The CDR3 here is CASSPIGGGTSGSPYNEQFF. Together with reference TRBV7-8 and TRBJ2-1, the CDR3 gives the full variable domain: GAGVSQSPRYKVAKRGQDVALRCDPISGHVSLFWYQQALGQGPEFLTYFQNEAQLDKSGLPSDRFFAERPEGSVSTLKIQRTQQEDSAVYLCASSPIGGGTSGSPYNEQFFGPGTRLTVL.

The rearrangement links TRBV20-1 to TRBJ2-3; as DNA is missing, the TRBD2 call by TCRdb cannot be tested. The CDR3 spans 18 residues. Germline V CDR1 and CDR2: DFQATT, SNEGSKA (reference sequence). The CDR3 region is CSADSGGSRLDSTDTQYF.

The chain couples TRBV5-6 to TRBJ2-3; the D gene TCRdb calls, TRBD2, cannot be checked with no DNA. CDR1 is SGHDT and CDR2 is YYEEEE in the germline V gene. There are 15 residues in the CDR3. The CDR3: CASSLGLAETDTQYF.

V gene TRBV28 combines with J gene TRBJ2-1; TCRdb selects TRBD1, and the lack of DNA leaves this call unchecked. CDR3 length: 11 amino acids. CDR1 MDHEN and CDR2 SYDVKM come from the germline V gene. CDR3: CASSSIPPQFF.

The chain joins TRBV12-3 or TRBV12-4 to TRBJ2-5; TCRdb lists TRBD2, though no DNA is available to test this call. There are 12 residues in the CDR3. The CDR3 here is CASSGRSQTQYF.

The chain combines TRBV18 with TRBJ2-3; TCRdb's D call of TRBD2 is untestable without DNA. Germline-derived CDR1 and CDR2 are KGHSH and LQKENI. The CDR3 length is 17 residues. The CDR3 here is CASSPPGLAAPTDTQYF.

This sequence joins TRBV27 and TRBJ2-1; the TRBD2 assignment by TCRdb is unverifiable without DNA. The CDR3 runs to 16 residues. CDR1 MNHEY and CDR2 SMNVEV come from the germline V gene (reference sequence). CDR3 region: CASSLSRLAGGNEQFF.

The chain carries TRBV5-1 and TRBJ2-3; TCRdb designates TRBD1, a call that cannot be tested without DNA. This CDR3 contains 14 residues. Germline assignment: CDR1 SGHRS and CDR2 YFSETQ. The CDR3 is CASSSQGFADTQYF.

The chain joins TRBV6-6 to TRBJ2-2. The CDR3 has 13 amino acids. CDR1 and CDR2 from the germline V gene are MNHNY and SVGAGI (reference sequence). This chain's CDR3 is CASSYPNPGELFF.

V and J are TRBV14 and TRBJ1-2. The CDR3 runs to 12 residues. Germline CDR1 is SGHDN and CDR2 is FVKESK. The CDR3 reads CASSQDHGGYTF.

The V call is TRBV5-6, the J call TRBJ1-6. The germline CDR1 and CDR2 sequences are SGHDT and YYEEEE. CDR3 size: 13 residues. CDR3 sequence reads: CASSLRPRSPLHF.

The CDR3 spells CAISERGERYEQYF. The chain couples TRBV10-3 to TRBJ2-7; absent DNA, TCRdb's TRBD1 call cannot be checked. Germline V CDR1 and CDR2: ENHRY, SYGVKD. The length of the CDR3 is 14 residues.

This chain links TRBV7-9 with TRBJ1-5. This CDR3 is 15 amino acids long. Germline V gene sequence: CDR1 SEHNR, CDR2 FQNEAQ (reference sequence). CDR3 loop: CASSFGTHSNQPQHF.

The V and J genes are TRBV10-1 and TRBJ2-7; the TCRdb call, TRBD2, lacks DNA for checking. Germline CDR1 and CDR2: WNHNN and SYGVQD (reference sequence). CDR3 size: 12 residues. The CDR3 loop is CASKEGRYEQYF.

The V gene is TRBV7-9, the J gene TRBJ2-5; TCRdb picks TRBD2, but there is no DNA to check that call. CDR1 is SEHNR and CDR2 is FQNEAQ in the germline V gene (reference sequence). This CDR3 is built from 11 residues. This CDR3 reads CASSSTSDQYF.

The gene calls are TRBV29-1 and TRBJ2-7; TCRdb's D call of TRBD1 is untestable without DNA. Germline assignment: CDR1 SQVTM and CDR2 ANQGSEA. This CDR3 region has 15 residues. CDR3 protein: CSVEEGQDRAYEQYF.

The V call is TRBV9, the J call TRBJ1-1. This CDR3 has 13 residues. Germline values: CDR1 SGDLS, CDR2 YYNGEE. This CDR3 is CASSLGEGTRAFF.

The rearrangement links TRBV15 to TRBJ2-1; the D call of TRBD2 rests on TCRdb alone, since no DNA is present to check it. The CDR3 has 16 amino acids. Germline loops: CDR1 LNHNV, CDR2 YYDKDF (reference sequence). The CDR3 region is CATSSFPSGRAREQFF.

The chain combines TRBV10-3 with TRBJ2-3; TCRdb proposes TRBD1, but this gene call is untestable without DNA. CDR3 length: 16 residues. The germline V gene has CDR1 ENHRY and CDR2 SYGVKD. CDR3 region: CAISAGGEFSTDTQYF.